The 9 T cell receptor beta chains in this list originate from one sample, sequenced in a study of OX40 agonist ivuxolimab in advanced cancers. Clones were sequenced by immunoSEQ multiplex PCR, and TCRdb holds only the in-frame ones, with some missing. In the table there are 5,600 or so clones, around 80% of which are singletons. The sample consisted of CD4+ or CD8+ T cells sorted from blood, taken in a trial of the OX40 agonist ivuxolimab. These receptors all come from an adult with an advanced solid tumor such as melanoma, head and neck, liver or kidney cancer.

The chain links TRBV11-2 to TRBJ2-5, with a tentative D call TRBD2 (6 bases). The CDR3 runs 15 residues. CDR1 and CDR2 (germline): SGHAT, FQNNGV. V shed 1 base and J shed 5 bases, with 14 bases lying between them. The CDR3 is CASSLAGGGVETQYF. The CDR3 coding sequence is TGTGCCAGCAGCTTAGCTGGAGGAGGGGTGGAGACCCAGTACTTC.

This rearrangement joins TRBV29-1 to TRBJ2-5; 13 bases align to TRBD2. The CDR3 spans 15 residues. Germline V gene data show CDR1 as SQVTM and CDR2 as ANQGSEA. J lost 1 base, V lost 8 bases, and 7 bases had no gene match. The CDR3 nucleotides are TGCAGCTCTAGATGGACTAGCGGGGGCCAAGAGACCCAGTACTTC. Translating it yields CSSRWTSGGQETQYF. Full variable domain (missing parts from reference TRBV29-1 and TRBJ2-5): SAVISQKPSRDICQRGTSLTIQCQVDSQVTMMFWYRQQPGQSLTLIATANQGSEATYESGFVIDKFPISRPNLTFSTLTVSNMSPEDSSIYLCSSRWTSGGQETQYFGPGTRLLVL.

This chain uses TRBV4-1 with TRBJ2-3, with 9 bases matching TRBD1. Germline CDR1 reads MGHRA; CDR2 reads YSYEKL. Trimming took 4 bases from V and 0 from J; bases not matched to a gene: 8. The CDR3 runs to 17 residues. DNA of the CDR3: TGCGCCAGCAGCCTGACAGGGGGTAAGACTAGCACAGATACGCAGTATTTT. This translates into CASSLTGGKTSTDTQYF.

This clone was counted between two and nine times. This chain links TRBV4-1 with TRBJ1-3; the match to TRBD1 covers 8 bases. Germline loops: CDR1 MGHRA, CDR2 YSYEKL. Trimming at V came to 1 base and at J to 4 bases, leaving 3 bases not matched to a gene. This CDR3 is built from 15 residues. The CDR3 reads CASSQVAGGGNTIYF. CDR3 in DNA: TGCGCCAGCAGCCAAGTCGCAGGGGGCGGAAACACCATATATTTT.

This clone appeared a single time. The CDR3 DNA sequence: TGTGCCATCACACAGGGGCCACGGTCCCAAGAGACCCAGTACTTC. Translated: CAITQGPRSQETQYF. This chain uses TRBV6-1 with TRBJ2-5; 7 positions match TRBD1. This CDR3 comprises 15 residues. Germline V CDR1 and CDR2: MNHNS, SASEGT. V was clipped by 10 bases and J by 1 base; unmatched bases: 12.

J is TRBJ2-5 and V is TRBV30, with D hard to call. Germline CDR1 reads GTSNPN; CDR2 reads SVGIG (reference sequence). The V end lost 2 bases, the J end lost 5 bases, and 15 bases lay between the germline ends. The CDR3 has 14 amino acids. CDR3 loop: CAWSYGFGAETQYF. For the CDR3, the DNA is TGTGCCTGGAGTTACGGTTTTGGAGCGGAGACCCAGTACTTC.

The chain uses TRBV6-1 and TRBJ2-7; D remains unclear. This CDR3 is 15 amino acids long. Germline V gives CDR1 MNHNS, CDR2 SASEGT. The V end was cut by 1 base, the J end by 2 bases, with 12 bases between. The DNA for the CDR3 is TGTGCCAGCAGTGAAGACCCCCCGGGCACCTACGAGCAGTACTTC. This gives the protein CASSEDPPGTYEQYF.

The chain uses TRBV4-2 and TRBJ1-2; the D is unclear. CDR3 length: 16 residues. Germline CDR1 reads LGHNA; CDR2 reads YNFKEQ. Trimming shortened V by 0 bases and J by 4 bases, and 15 bases separated the two germline ends. CDR3 protein: CASSQDLGNIAYGYTF. The CDR3 nucleotides are TGTGCCAGCAGCCAAGATTTAGGGAACATTGCCTATGGCTACACCTTC.

The rearrangement links TRBV14 to TRBJ2-3; 8 bases fit TRBD1. Losses at the gene ends were 0 bases for V and 6 bases for J; bases not matched to a gene: 8. The CDR3 is 16 amino acids. Germline V lookup: CDR1 SGHDN, CDR2 FVKESK. This chain's CDR3 is CASSQETGGRGDTQYF. The CDR3 nucleotides are TGTGCCAGCAGCCAAGAAACAGGGGGGCGAGGCGATACGCAGTATTTT.